Below are 22 T cell receptor beta chains sequenced from a single sample in a study of T cell repertoires in cytomegalovirus infection. TCRdb recomputed calls from the reads with MiXCR, one row per CDR3 protein. The sample carries 450,000 to 550,000 distinct CDR3 sequences, 16% recorded once. The specimen was CD8+ T cells from PBMCs. Every receptor here comes from a human donor in good health (CMV status not recorded). Some clones in this sample may be carry-over from other donors' samples.

This clonotype came up many times. The J gene is TRBJ2-5, the V gene TRBV28; 7 bases line up with TRBD1. The CDR3 extends over 13 amino acids. The V gene's germline CDR1 is MDHEN and CDR2 SYDVKM. The junction had 9 bases not matched to a gene; V was cut back by 9 bases and J by 5 bases. The CDR3 DNA sequence: TGTGCCAGTAGGGACAGAGCCCTGGAGACCCAGTACTTC. The encoded protein is CASRDRALETQYF.

This clonotype was seen a handful of times. This chain connects TRBV5-8 to TRBJ1-3; no firm D call. The germline CDR1 and CDR2 sequences are SGHTS and YDEGEE. V was shortened by 0 bases and J by 0 bases, with 10 bases between the two germline ends. This CDR3 contains 16 residues. The CDR3 loop is CASSLGEPSSGNTIYF. DNA for the CDR3: TGTGCCAGCAGCTTGGGCGAACCCAGCTCTGGAAACACCATATATTTT.

This clonotype has just a few counts. The chain couples TRBV4-1 to TRBJ1-5; D remains unclear. This CDR3 is 14 amino acids long. Trimming took 1 base from V and 2 from J, leaving 6 bases between them. Germline loops: CDR1 MGHRA, CDR2 YSYEKL. The CDR3 reads CASSQGNRNQPQHF. Here the CDR3 DNA reads TGCGCCAGCAGCCAAGGGAACCGCAATCAGCCCCAGCATTTT.

This clonotype appeared many times. The genes are TRBV7-2 and TRBJ2-1; 7 nucleotides align to TRBD2. The CDR3 runs to 17 residues. V gave up 1 base and J gave up 9 bases; unmatched junction bases: 15. Germline loops: CDR1 SGHTA, CDR2 FQGNSA. This chain's CDR3 is CASSLDLAARRKAEQFF. The CDR3 DNA is TGTGCCAGCAGCTTAGACCTAGCGGCCCGACGCAAGGCTGAGCAGTTCTTC.

This clonotype was found a few times. This rearrangement joins TRBV2 to TRBJ1-5, with D uncertain. Germline V CDR1 and CDR2: SNHLY, FYNNEI. This CDR3 has 15 amino acids. V lost 0 bases, J lost 4 bases, and 10 bases lay in between. CDR3 DNA sequence: TGTGCCAGCAGTGAAGCGCTGACAAATAATCAGCCCCAGCATTTT. Translation: CASSEALTNNQPQHF.

At least ten counts were recorded for this clonotype. V usage is TRBV7-8 and J usage is TRBJ2-3, with 15 nucleotides matching TRBD2. The J segment lost 0 bases and the V segment lost 4 bases, leaving 11 bases of the junction unmatched. This CDR3 has 20 residues. Germline-derived CDR1 and CDR2 are SGHVS and FQNEAQ. The CDR3: CASSSPLPGLAGGSTDTQYF. The CDR3 DNA sequence: TGTGCCAGCAGCTCTCCATTACCAGGACTAGCGGGGGGGAGCACAGATACGCAGTATTTT. The full variable domain, its missing parts supplied by reference TRBV7-8 and TRBJ2-3, is GAGVSQSPRYKVAKRGQDVALRCDPISGHVSLFWYQQALGQGPEFLTYFQNEAQLDKSGLPSDRFFAERPEGSVSTLKIQRTQQEDSAVYLCASSSPLPGLAGGSTDTQYFGPGTRLTVL.

This clonotype was recorded many times. The chain combines TRBV7-6 with TRBJ2-3, with TRBD1 matching 9 bases. The CDR3 is 17 amino acids. Germline values: CDR1 SGHVS, CDR2 FNYEAQ. Losses at the gene ends were 0 bases for V and 3 bases for J; bases not matched to a gene: 7. The CDR3 reads CASSLAGGTGLTDTQYF. The CDR3 DNA is TGTGCCAGCAGCTTAGCTGGCGGGACAGGGCTGACAGATACGCAGTATTTT. The full variable domain, with the rest looked up from reference TRBV7-6 and TRBJ2-3, is GAGVSQSPRYKVTKRGQDVALRCDPISGHVSLYWYRQALGQGPEFLTYFNYEAQQDKSGLPNDRFSAERPEGSISTLTIQRTEQRDSAMYRCASSLAGGTGLTDTQYFGPGTRLTVL.

This clonotype was recorded many times. The CDR3 DNA reads TGTGCCAGCAGTTTTAGAGAGGACAGGGCCAAGGGCTACACCTTC. It specifies CASSFREDRAKGYTF. The V gene is TRBV27, the J gene TRBJ1-2; 8 nucleotides agree with TRBD1. CDR1 and CDR2 from the germline V gene are MNHEY and SMNVEV (reference sequence). V lost 3 bases, J lost 8 bases, and 11 bases stayed unmatched. The CDR3 is 15 residues long.

This clonotype has ten or more counts. J is TRBJ2-7 and V is TRBV7-6; TRBD1 or TRBD2 may be the D gene (5 bases each). The CDR3 length is 16 residues. Germline V gene lookup returns CDR1 SGHVS and CDR2 FNYEAQ. Trimming removed 0 bases at V and 3 bases at J, with 15 bases between. As DNA, the CDR3 is TGTGCCAGCAGCTTAGCCGAAGGGACCCGCGGCTACGAGCAGTACTTC. This gives the protein CASSLAEGTRGYEQYF.

In regard to this clonotype: Since no conserved phenylalanine or tryptophan closes the CDR3, a read error is the likely cause. The chain couples TRBV12-3 or TRBV12-4 to TRBJ2-7; D perhaps matches TRBD2 (6 bases). The ends were cut back, 5 bases at V and 7 bases at J, with 21 bases in the middle. The length of the CDR3 is 15 residues. The CDR3 sequence: CASSSTGAQTLEQYL. The CDR3 DNA is TGTGCCAGCAGTAGTACGGGAGCCCAAACACTGGAGCAGTACTTA.

Ten or more counts support this clonotype. V is TRBV27 and J is TRBJ1-4; 7 positions match TRBD1. The germline V gene encodes CDR1 MNHEY and CDR2 SMNVEV (reference sequence). The CDR3 covers 15 residues. The trim removed 4 bases at V and 6 bases at J, leaving 8 bases unmatched. CDR3 DNA sequence: TGTGCCAGCAGTTCAGGACGACAGGGTGATGAAAAACTGTTTTTT. It encodes CASSSGRQGDEKLFF.

This clonotype was seen at least ten times. J is TRBJ2-3 and V is TRBV15; 10 bases match TRBD2. Losses at the gene ends were 2 bases for V and 8 bases for J; bases not matched to a gene: 7. Germline-derived CDR1 and CDR2 are LNHNV and YYDKDF (reference sequence). The length of the CDR3 is 15 residues. The CDR3 loop reads CATSRRRLAGLTQYF. The DNA of the CDR3 is TGTGCCACCAGCAGACGTAGACTAGCGGGCCTTACGCAGTATTTT.

The chain combines TRBV3-1 with TRBJ2-1, with TRBD2 identical over 10 bases. V lost 4 bases to trimming and J lost 6 bases; unmatched junction nucleotides: 3. Germline V gene data show CDR1 as LGHDT and CDR2 as YNNKEL (reference sequence). The CDR3 spans 14 residues. In DNA form, the CDR3 reads TGTGCCAGCAGCCTCGGGACTAGCGTCAATGAGCAGTTCTTC. Protein: CASSLGTSVNEQFF.

This clonotype occurred a few times. The rearrangement uses TRBV11-2 and TRBJ1-1; a weak D match, TRBD1 (5 bases). The CDR3 spans 14 residues. The germline V gene has CDR1 SGHAT and CDR2 FQNNGV. Trimming left V 0 bases short and J 7 bases short, with 12 bases between. The CDR3 DNA is TGTGCCAGCAGCTTAGATAATAACGGGGGTGAAGCTTTCTTT. Its translation is CASSLDNNGGEAFF.

This clonotype was seen a few times. The genes are TRBV27 and TRBJ1-5; D is unresolved. V lost 4 bases, J lost 3 bases, and 10 bases lay in between. From germline, CDR1 is MNHEY and CDR2 SMNVEV (reference sequence). The CDR3 runs to 14 residues. The CDR3 reads CASSSRRFNQPQHF. CDR3 nucleotide sequence: TGTGCCAGCAGTTCAAGACGGTTCAATCAGCCCCAGCATTTT.

This clonotype was found a few times. This chain joins TRBV7-9 and TRBJ2-7; TRBD2 might be the D (7 bases). The CDR3 is made up of 15 amino acids. Germline CDR1 and CDR2: SEHNR and FQNEAQ (reference sequence). V gave up 2 bases and J gave up 6 bases, with 17 bases separating them. The CDR3 bases are TGTGCCAGCAGCTTACCGGGGGCGGGAGTCGGCGAGCAGTACTTC. It translates to CASSLPGAGVGEQYF.

This clonotype was detected only a few times. The V call is TRBV5-4, the J call TRBJ2-7; 7 nucleotides match TRBD2. CDR1 SGHNT and CDR2 YYREEE come from the germline V gene (reference sequence). Losses at the gene ends were 0 bases for V and 3 bases for J; bases not matched to a gene: 15. This CDR3 contains 18 residues. In nucleotides, the CDR3 is TGTGCCAGCAGCTTGGCCCCACTAGCGCAAGAGGGGATCTACGAGCAGTACTTC. This codes for CASSLAPLAQEGIYEQYF.

Turning to this clonotype: A read error is likely, as this CDR3 ends without the conserved phenylalanine or tryptophan. The V and J genes are TRBV10-3 and TRBJ2-4; 11 bases align to TRBD2. The CDR3 consists of 17 residues. V lost 0 bases, J lost 3 bases, and 4 bases stayed unmatched. The V gene's germline CDR1 is ENHRY and CDR2 SYGVKD. This CDR3 reads CAISESTSGAVKNIQYL. Here the CDR3 DNA reads TGTGCCATCAGTGAGTCGACTAGCGGGGCGGTCAAAAACATTCAGTACTTA.

This clonotype was counted ten times or more. This sequence joins TRBV7-9 and TRBJ1-4; 9 bases line up with TRBD1. Per germline, CDR1 SEHNR and CDR2 FQNEAQ (reference sequence). With 5 bases clipped from V and 5 bases from J, the junction kept 3 bases outside the gene matches. CDR3 length equals 14 residues. CDR3: CASSNTGGNEKLFF. The DNA for the CDR3 is TGTGCCAGCAGCAATACAGGGGGCAATGAAAAACTGTTTTTT. Combining the CDR3 with reference TRBV7-9 and TRBJ1-4 gives the whole variable domain DTGVSQNPRHKITKRGQNVTFRCDPISEHNRLYWYRQTLGQGPEFLTYFQNEAQLEKSRLLSDRFSAERPKGSFSTLEIQRTEQGDSAMYLCASSNTGGNEKLFFGSGTQLSVL.

This clonotype was observed at least ten times. The chain recombines TRBV11-2 with TRBJ2-1; 13 bases agree with TRBD2. Germline V CDR1 and CDR2: SGHAT, FQNNGV. Germline trimming cut 4 bases from V and 2 bases from J; bases unmatched to any gene: 11. CDR3 length: 19 amino acids. CDR3: CASSSKGTSGTTTYNEQFF. CDR3 nucleotide sequence: TGTGCCAGCAGCTCCAAAGGGACTAGCGGGACCACAACCTACAATGAGCAGTTCTTC.

This clonotype occurred a few times. The chain employs TRBV2 and TRBJ1-4; 9 bases line up with TRBD1. The ends lost 1 base at V and 8 bases at J; junction bases unmatched: 11. CDR1 and CDR2 (germline): SNHLY, FYNNEI. The CDR3 has 17 residues. The CDR3 DNA is TGTGCCAGCAGTGAAGGGTACGGCGGGGACAGGGACGAAAAACTGTTTTTT. Its translation is CASSEGYGGDRDEKLFF.

This clonotype was seen only a few times. This CDR3 reads CASSIVHADPNSNQPQHF. The CDR3, as DNA: TGTGCCAGTAGTATAGTTCATGCGGACCCAAATAGCAATCAGCCCCAGCATTTT. The chain employs TRBV19 and TRBJ1-5; no reliable D call. With 1 base removed from V and 0 bases from J, the gap between germline ends came to 16 bases. The CDR3 has 18 residues. Per the germline V gene, CDR1 is LNHDA and CDR2 is SQIVND (reference sequence).